The 13 T cell receptor beta chains given below trace back to one sample, sequenced in a study of blood T cell repertoires in COVID-19. Clones were read by immunoSEQ multiplex PCR, and TCRdb kept only the in-frame ones, dropping some. This sample has about 250,000 clones, with 85% to 90% found just once. The sequenced sample was PBMCs or T cells enriched from blood (not recorded which). These receptors all stem from a man aged 18 to 30 who had recovered from COVID-19.

This clone was seen only a few times. The rearrangement uses TRBV5-4 and TRBJ1-1; weak D call: TRBD1 (5 bases). CDR1 is SGHNT, CDR2 YYREEE, per germline (reference sequence). The CDR3 has 13 amino acids. Deletions cut 4 bases from V and 6 bases from J, with 13 bases between. The CDR3 here is CASSPNRGPEAFF. CDR3 coding DNA: TGTGCCAGCAGCCCAAATAGGGGCCCTGAAGCTTTCTTT.

The V and J genes are TRBV5-1 and TRBJ2-7; 11 bases are a match to TRBD2. The germline CDR1 and CDR2 sequences are SGHRS and YFSETQ. The length of the CDR3 is 15 residues. The J segment lost 4 bases and the V segment lost 8 bases, leaving 11 bases of the junction unmatched. CDR3 residues: CARMVTSGSSYEQYF. In nucleotides, the CDR3 is TGCGCCAGAATGGTCACTAGCGGGAGCAGTTACGAGCAGTACTTC.

The chain employs TRBV2 and TRBJ2-3; 8 bases agree with TRBD1. V gave up 10 bases and J gave up 7 bases; unmatched junction bases: 13. Germline CDR1 reads SNHLY; CDR2 reads FYNNEI. The CDR3 sequence is 14 residues long. In nucleotides, the CDR3 is TGTGCCATACAGAGGACAGGGAGTTCCAATACGCAGTATTTT. Amino acids: CAIQRTGSSNTQYF.

The chain employs TRBV19 and TRBJ1-5; D gene unclear. The germline gives CDR1 LNHDA, CDR2 SQIVND (reference sequence). This CDR3 is 15 amino acids long. V lost 1 base to trimming and J lost 3 bases, with 10 bases between them. CDR3 sequence reads: CASSIVRQYNQPQHF. The CDR3 DNA reads as TGTGCCAGTAGTATAGTCAGGCAGTACAATCAGCCCCAGCATTTT.

This chain joins TRBV9 and TRBJ1-1; no definite D call. V gave up 1 base and J gave up 0 bases, with 7 bases separating them. Per germline, CDR1 SGDLS and CDR2 YYNGEE. The CDR3 extends over 14 amino acids. CDR3 in DNA: TGTGCCAGCAGCGTAAACACCCTGAACACTGAAGCTTTCTTT. Its protein is CASSVNTLNTEAFF.

The chain links TRBV11-3 to TRBJ2-7, with a weak D call TRBD2 (6 bases). V lost 1 base to trimming and J lost 3 bases, with 16 bases between them. CDR1 and CDR2 from the germline V gene are SGHNT and YENEEA. The CDR3 length is 16 residues. CDR3 loop: CASSLARASVNYEQYF. As DNA, the CDR3 is TGTGCCAGCAGCTTAGCGCGGGCTAGCGTAAACTACGAGCAGTACTTC.

The rearrangement links TRBV30 to TRBJ2-7; D is perhaps TRBD1 (5 bases). Trimming removed 3 bases at V and 0 bases at J, with 15 bases between. Germline loops: CDR1 GTSNPN, CDR2 SVGIG (reference sequence). The CDR3 spans 15 residues. CDR3 loop: CAWSSPETDSYEQYF. The CDR3 DNA follows: TGTGCCTGGAGCTCACCGGAGACAGACTCCTACGAGCAGTACTTC.

On this clone itself: Other DNA sequences within the sample encode an identical CDR3. The chain links TRBV5-1 to TRBJ2-2, with D tentatively TRBD1 (6 bases). Germline CDR1 and CDR2: SGHRS and YFSETQ. There are 15 residues in the CDR3. V lost 4 bases and J lost 0, with 10 bases in between. CDR3 coding DNA: TGCGCCAGCAGCCTGGGGACACCGAACACCGGGGAGCTGTTTTTT. It encodes CASSLGTPNTGELFF. The full variable domain, with the rest looked up from reference TRBV5-1 and TRBJ2-2, is KAGVTQTPRYLIKTRGQQVTLSCSPISGHRSVSWYQQTPGQGLQFLFEYFSETQRNKGNFPGRFSGRQFSNSRSEMNVSTLELGDSALYLCASSLGTPNTGELFFGEGSRLTVL.

V gene TRBV30 combines with J gene TRBJ1-5; 7 bases line up with TRBD1. The CDR3 consists of 13 residues. CDR1 and CDR2 (germline): GTSNPN, SVGIG (reference sequence). Trimming took 0 bases from V and 11 from J; bases not matched to a gene: 7. Here the CDR3 reads CAWSVQVRGSQHF. In nucleotides, the CDR3 is TGTGCCTGGAGTGTACAGGTCAGGGGGTCCCAGCATTTT.

The count of this clone is one. The chain uses TRBV4-2 and TRBJ2-7, with TRBD2 identical over 11 bases. Germline V CDR1 and CDR2: LGHNA, YNFKEQ. The CDR3 consists of 17 residues. Losses at the gene ends were 0 bases for V and 2 bases for J; bases not matched to a gene: 6. CDR3 sequence reads: CASSQDWASGGTYEQYF. CDR3 nucleotides: TGTGCCAGCAGCCAAGATTGGGCTAGCGGGGGGACCTACGAGCAGTACTTC.

V and J are TRBV15 and TRBJ2-1, with D unresolved. CDR1 is LNHNV and CDR2 is YYDKDF in the germline V gene (reference sequence). The CDR3 spans 13 residues. V lost 5 bases to trimming and J lost 2 bases, with 7 bases between them. CDR3: CATSLRTYNEQFF. The CDR3 DNA reads as TGTGCCACCAGCCTACGAACCTACAATGAGCAGTTCTTC.

V usage is TRBV3-1 (or the pseudogene TRBV3-2) and J usage is TRBJ1-1; perhaps TRBD1 as D (6 bases). This CDR3 is 14 amino acids long. The V end lost 3 bases, the J end lost 1 base, and 9 bases lay between the germline ends. Germline loops: CDR1 LGHDT, CDR2 YNNKEL (reference sequence). CDR3 region: CASSHGQPNTEAFF. Here the CDR3 DNA reads TGTGCCAGCAGCCATGGACAGCCGAACACTGAAGCTTTCTTT.

This rearrangement joins TRBV3-1 (or the pseudogene TRBV3-2) to TRBJ2-2; 10 bases align to TRBD1. The CDR3 has 15 residues. Germline V gene data show CDR1 as LGHDT and CDR2 as YNNKEL (reference sequence). Trimming took 5 bases from V and 6 from J; bases not matched to a gene: 6. Here the CDR3 DNA reads TGTGCCAGCAGCGTCGGGACAGGGGTTTCCGGGGAGCTGTTTTTT. It yields the protein CASSVGTGVSGELFF.